Listed here is a single T cell receptor (beta chain). This CDR3 comprises 16 residues. The V gene lost 5 bases and the J gene lost 2 bases, with 17 bases spanning the gap. In germline, CDR1 is SGHNT, CDR2 YENEEA. This sample was included in a study of shared clonotypes between healthy human individuals. Splitting of CD4+ cells produced CD45RA+ naive and CD45RA-negative memory subsets. Repertoires were generated with immunoSEQ multiplex PCR, while TCRdb's copy carries only in-frame clones and drops some. The table lists more than 900,000 clones, about 84% of them singletons, with under 0.8% in the top ten.

The rearrangement links TRBV11-3 to TRBJ2-3, with D tentatively TRBD2 (6 bases). The clonotype was recovered from a man aged 18 to 29 in good health. Some clones in this sample may be carry-over from other donors' samples. Sequenced sample: memory CD4+ T cells from PBMCs. Subset here: CD45RA-negative fraction. This chain's CDR3 is CASSPGGSGTTDTQYF. The CDR3 DNA follows: TGTGCCAGCAGCCCCGGCGGTAGCGGAACCACAGATACGCAGTATTTT.